This T cell receptor (beta chain) stems from a study of cytomegalovirus exposure and HLA in healthy donors. Use of 60 Vbeta and 13 Jbeta primers characterized the PCR. This table comes from immunoSEQ multiplex PCR, and its TCRdb copy is limited to in-frame clones, with some not included. Here the sample spans approximately 160,000 clones, approximately 71% being singletons. Worth noting for this clone: Its specificity is not known.

Study results and limitations: Most subjects' HLA-A and HLA-B alleles were reportedly predicted from TCR beta sequences.

This receptor was obtained from a man between 45 and 60 years old in good health and CMV-seronegative. The specimen was PBMCs.

Here the CDR3 DNA reads TGTGCCAGCAGCGTAGGGGAGCGGGGGGGCAATGAGCAGTTCTTC. It is translated as CASSVGERGGNEQFF. The rearrangement uses TRBV9 and TRBJ2-1; 10 positions match TRBD2. Germline CDR1 SGDLS, CDR2 YYNGEE. CDR3 size: 15 residues. J gave up 6 bases and V 0 bases, and 3 bases lay outside the gene matches. Using reference TRBV9 and TRBJ2-1 for the parts outside the CDR3, the full variable domain is DSGVTQTPKHLITATGQRVTLRCSPRSGDLSVYWYQQSLDQGLQFLIQYYNGEERAKGNILERFSAQQFPDLHSELNLSSLELGDSALYFCASSVGERGGNEQFFGPGTRLTVL.